This T cell receptor beta chain was recorded in a study of T cell changes during pregnancy in multiple sclerosis. Germline V gene lookup returns CDR1 MNHEY and CDR2 SVGAGI. This CDR3 has 13 residues. Trimming removed 9 bases from V and 6 bases from J; junction bases left unmatched: 3. Measured with immunoSEQ multiplex PCR; TCRdb has only the in-frame clones, and not every one. The sample includes about 53,000 clones, about nine tenths of them seen just once. V gene TRBV6-5 combines with J gene TRBJ1-6; TRBD1 aligns across 9 bases. The sample consisted of CD4+ T cells from peripheral blood mononuclear cells, taken in the third trimester of pregnancy. This sequence was found in a female donor with multiple sclerosis, enrolled in a pregnancy study. CDR3 in DNA: TGTGCCAGTAGGGACAGGGTTAATTCACCCCTCCACTTT. Translation gives CASRDRVNSPLHF.